This passage covers 11 T cell receptor beta chains from one sample sequenced in a study of T cells in Graves' hyperthyroidism and ophthalmopathy (dated by TCRdb to between 2019 and 2020). Library construction relied on multiplex PCR. Sequencing was performed on an Illumina HiSeq 2000. TCR beta CDR3 regions were amplified from RNA transcripts. The first round of RT-PCR for the TCR CDR3 was performed with the HTBI primer set and the Qiagen OneStep RT-PCR kit. In-frame beta chains were kept once TCRdb had trimmed the public reads at Q25 with fastp and called clones with MiXCR. For every CDR3 protein sequence, its rows merge into one entry that carries the most common genes and DNA. A total of around 97,000 distinct CDR3 sequences appear in this sample, roughly 47% of them only once. The ten largest clones represent 20% to 30% of the sample. Sequenced material: blood. Source of these receptors: a man aged 35 to 55 with Graves' hyperthyroidism.

In this sample, this clonotype turned up many times. This chain joins TRBV5-8 and TRBJ2-7; 8 bases are shared with TRBD2. Germline CDR1 is SGHTS and CDR2 is YDEGEE. The junction had 9 bases not matched to a gene; V was cut back by 4 bases and J by 3 bases. CDR3 length equals 15 residues. CDR3 sequence: CASSLGGARFYEQYF. CDR3 in DNA: TGTGCCAGCAGCCTCGGGGGGGCGCGTTTCTACGAGCAGTACTTC.

Only a few counts were recorded for this clonotype. The rearrangement uses TRBV27 and TRBJ2-1; possible D gene TRBD2, 7 bases. CDR3 size: 13 residues. Germline values: CDR1 MNHEY, CDR2 SMNVEV (reference sequence). The V end lost 3 bases, the J end lost 9 bases, and 12 bases lay between the germline ends. The CDR3 is CASSFGGGGEQFF. The CDR3 nucleotides read TGTGCCAGCAGTTTCGGGGGAGGGGGTGAGCAGTTCTTC.

The chain's CDR3 is CASSLVGGQTQYF. CDR3 DNA: TGTGCCAGCAGCTTAGTAGGGGGACAGACCCAGTACTTC. V and J are TRBV11-2 and TRBJ2-5, with D maybe TRBD1 (6 bases). CDR3 length: 13 residues. Germline V gene lookup returns CDR1 SGHAT and CDR2 FQNNGV. V dropped 1 base and J dropped 6 bases, with 9 bases sitting between them. Supplemented by reference TRBV11-2 and TRBJ2-5, the full variable domain reads EAGVAQSPRYKIIEKRQSVAFWCNPISGHATLYWYQQILGQGPKLLIQFQNNGVVDDSQLPKDRFSAERLKGVDSTLKIQPAKLEDSAVYLCASSLVGGQTQYFGPGTRLLVL.

CDR3 protein: CASRRVYFDGAGGRDTQYF. CDR3 DNA: TGTGCCAGCAGGAGGGTCTACTTTGATGGGGCGGGGGGGAGAGATACGCAGTATTTT. The V call is TRBV7-3, the J call TRBJ2-3; 9 nucleotides line up with TRBD2. This CDR3 is built from 19 residues. Germline loops: CDR1 SGHTA, CDR2 FQGTGA. V lost 6 bases and J lost 5; bases outside the gene matches: 21.

At least ten counts were recorded for this clonotype. V usage is TRBV4-2 and J usage is TRBJ2-5; 10 bases are a match to TRBD2. The CDR3 has 14 amino acids. Germline CDR1 and CDR2: LGHNA and YNFKEQ. V trimming: 4 bases; J trimming: 5 bases; junction bases outside the gene matches: 4. The DNA of the CDR3 is TGTGCCAGCAGCCCAATGGGACTAGCGGAGACCCAGTACTTC. Translated, it gives CASSPMGLAETQYF.

This clonotype was counted many times. The chain links TRBV5-1 to TRBJ1-1; no definite D call. The CDR3 covers 13 residues. From germline, CDR1 is SGHRS and CDR2 YFSETQ. V lost 4 bases and J 5 bases, leaving 12 bases between the germline ends. The CDR3 DNA reads TGCGCCAGCAGCGCCGCGTTGGGGACTGAAGCTTTCTTT. This codes for CASSAALGTEAFF.

The chain carries TRBV30 and TRBJ2-3; TRBD1 matches 8 bases. There are 14 residues in the CDR3. Germline V CDR1 and CDR2: GTSNPN, SVGIG (reference sequence). V lost 7 bases, J lost 4 bases, and 10 bases stayed unmatched. CDR3 nucleotide sequence: TGTGCCTATAGACAGGGGATCAACCCAGATACGCAGTATTTT. It yields the protein CAYRQGINPDTQYF.

The chain links TRBV15 to TRBJ2-5; a possible D gene is TRBD2 (6 bases). The germline V and J ends were trimmed by 11 bases and 3 bases, with 13 bases remaining between them. The CDR3 has 12 residues. Germline V gene data show CDR1 as LNHNV and CDR2 as YYDKDF (reference sequence). The CDR3 reads CAGERVKETQYF. The CDR3 nucleotides read TGTGCCGGGGAGCGGGTGAAAGAGACCCAGTACTTC.

The genes are TRBV20-1 and TRBJ2-3; D is unresolved. Looked up from germline, CDR1 is DFQATT and CDR2 is SNEGSKA (reference sequence). The CDR3 covers 10 residues. Trimming took off 4 bases at V and 3 bases at J, with 2 bases between the two ends. The CDR3 loop reads CSATTDTQYF. CDR3 bases: TGCAGTGCTACGACAGATACGCAGTATTTT.

This clonotype was recorded many times. The chain combines TRBV10-2 with TRBJ2-7; 12 positions match TRBD2. With V trimmed by 5 bases and J by 3 bases, 8 bases remained unmatched. Germline CDR1 WSHSY, CDR2 SAAADI. The length of the CDR3 is 16 residues. This CDR3 is CASSFGTSGWYYEQYF. The CDR3, as DNA: TGCGCCAGCAGTTTTGGGACTAGCGGGTGGTACTACGAGCAGTACTTC.

The chain joins TRBV2 to TRBJ2-7, with 9 nucleotides matching TRBD1. J lost 2 bases, V lost 8 bases, and 7 bases had no gene match. This CDR3 is built from 14 residues. Germline V gene lookup returns CDR1 SNHLY and CDR2 FYNNEI. CDR3 in DNA: TGTGCCAGCCGTATTGGACAGGGGACCTACGAGCAGTACTTC. Encoded protein: CASRIGQGTYEQYF.